This T cell receptor (beta chain) was documented in a study of chemoradiotherapy in HPV16-positive cancers. In the study overall: Functional T-cell assays on a couple of HPV16-positive patients' cells defined candidate HPV-specific clones and common TCR motifs.

The CDR3 has 13 residues. Germline V CDR1 and CDR2: SGHRS, YFSETQ. Repertoires were sampled repeatedly during chemoradiotherapy. A remark on this clone: Its target is not known. The junction and the germline gene differ at one end; a read error may be behind it.

Generated by immunoSEQ multiplex PCR, the TCRdb table keeps only in-frame clones and is missing some. The data contain fewer than 40,000 clones, over 75% of them seen just once; the ten biggest clones take up 3.8%. Study-wide findings and caveats: HPV-responsive T-cell expansion during chemoradiotherapy was linked to improved recurrence-free survival in HPV16-positive patients. During treatment, candidate HPV-specific clones and E7-related motifs expanded in tumor.

The receptor comes from a human donor with HPV-associated anogenital cancer. The sequencing used blood, collected from a patient who underwent chemoradiotherapy. The rearrangement uses TRBV5-1 and TRBJ2-7; unclear D gene. The CDR3 reads CASSLAGSYEQYF. The CDR3 region has the DNA TGCGCCAGCAGTTTGGCAGGCTCCTACGAGCAGTACTTC. Supplemented by reference TRBV5-1 and TRBJ2-7, the full variable domain reads KAGVTQTPRYLIKTRGQQVTLSCSPISGHRSVSWYQQTPGQGLQFLFEYFSETQRNKGNFPGRFSGRQFSNSRSEMNVSTLELGDSALYLCASSLAGSYEQYFGPGTRLTVT.